This T cell receptor (beta chain) came from a study of blood T cell repertoires in COVID-19. Repertoires were generated with immunoSEQ multiplex PCR, while TCRdb's copy carries only in-frame clones and drops some. The table shows about 230,000 clones, with around 83% occurring only once. CDR3 length: 14 amino acids. Germline values: CDR1 MNHEY, CDR2 SVGEGT. Trimming removed 6 bases from V and 2 bases from J, with 10 bases in between. Sequencing was performed on peripheral blood. The rearrangement links TRBV6-2 or TRBV6-3 to TRBJ2-2, with D tentatively TRBD2 (5 bases). The receptor was derived from a middle-aged woman who had recovered from COVID-19. The DNA for the CDR3 is TGTGCCAGCAGCATGGACTCAAACACCGGGGAGCTGTTTTTT. Its translation: CASSMDSNTGELFF.